This record looks at one T cell receptor beta chain sequence and its context. As yet, its antigen is unknown. Germline and junction disagree at one end, which may indicate a read error. This entry comes from a study of cytomegalovirus exposure and HLA in healthy donors. The PCR made use of 60 Vbeta and 13 Jbeta primers. The data were produced by immunoSEQ multiplex PCR, yet TCRdb's version contains in-frame clones alone and is incomplete. The sample holds around 170,000 clones; over 70% are singletons and the top ten take 3.5% to 4%. The germline V gene encodes CDR1 SEHNR and CDR2 FQNEAQ (reference sequence). The CDR3 covers 15 residues. General observations from the study: Productive rates of about 87% or about 30% were seen for most TCR beta V segments in an earlier analysis. The authors later found HLA-associated TCR beta chains more clonally expanded than equally common others. It was reported that the classifier diagnosed cytomegalovirus status with high specificity and sensitivity in both the original and validation cohorts. Later analysis identified over 15,000 TCR beta sequences associated with HLA alleles, using a false discovery rate threshold of 0.05.

This receptor was identified in a man aged 45-60 years in good health and CMV-seronegative. V and J are TRBV7-9 and TRBJ1-4; D gene uncertain. Source material: PBMCs. In nucleotides, the CDR3 is TGTTCCAGCAGCTCGAGGGCTCTGGTTCCTGAAAAACTGTTTTTT. Amino acids: CSSSSRALVPEKLFF. The full variable domain, in which reference TRBV7-9 and TRBJ1-4 provide the parts outside the CDR3, is DTGVSQNPRHKITKRGQNVTFRCDPISEHNRLYWYRQTLGQGPEFLTYFQNEAQLEKSRLLSDRFSAERPKGSFSTLEIQRTEQGDSAMYLCSSSSRALVPEKLFFGSGTQLSVL.